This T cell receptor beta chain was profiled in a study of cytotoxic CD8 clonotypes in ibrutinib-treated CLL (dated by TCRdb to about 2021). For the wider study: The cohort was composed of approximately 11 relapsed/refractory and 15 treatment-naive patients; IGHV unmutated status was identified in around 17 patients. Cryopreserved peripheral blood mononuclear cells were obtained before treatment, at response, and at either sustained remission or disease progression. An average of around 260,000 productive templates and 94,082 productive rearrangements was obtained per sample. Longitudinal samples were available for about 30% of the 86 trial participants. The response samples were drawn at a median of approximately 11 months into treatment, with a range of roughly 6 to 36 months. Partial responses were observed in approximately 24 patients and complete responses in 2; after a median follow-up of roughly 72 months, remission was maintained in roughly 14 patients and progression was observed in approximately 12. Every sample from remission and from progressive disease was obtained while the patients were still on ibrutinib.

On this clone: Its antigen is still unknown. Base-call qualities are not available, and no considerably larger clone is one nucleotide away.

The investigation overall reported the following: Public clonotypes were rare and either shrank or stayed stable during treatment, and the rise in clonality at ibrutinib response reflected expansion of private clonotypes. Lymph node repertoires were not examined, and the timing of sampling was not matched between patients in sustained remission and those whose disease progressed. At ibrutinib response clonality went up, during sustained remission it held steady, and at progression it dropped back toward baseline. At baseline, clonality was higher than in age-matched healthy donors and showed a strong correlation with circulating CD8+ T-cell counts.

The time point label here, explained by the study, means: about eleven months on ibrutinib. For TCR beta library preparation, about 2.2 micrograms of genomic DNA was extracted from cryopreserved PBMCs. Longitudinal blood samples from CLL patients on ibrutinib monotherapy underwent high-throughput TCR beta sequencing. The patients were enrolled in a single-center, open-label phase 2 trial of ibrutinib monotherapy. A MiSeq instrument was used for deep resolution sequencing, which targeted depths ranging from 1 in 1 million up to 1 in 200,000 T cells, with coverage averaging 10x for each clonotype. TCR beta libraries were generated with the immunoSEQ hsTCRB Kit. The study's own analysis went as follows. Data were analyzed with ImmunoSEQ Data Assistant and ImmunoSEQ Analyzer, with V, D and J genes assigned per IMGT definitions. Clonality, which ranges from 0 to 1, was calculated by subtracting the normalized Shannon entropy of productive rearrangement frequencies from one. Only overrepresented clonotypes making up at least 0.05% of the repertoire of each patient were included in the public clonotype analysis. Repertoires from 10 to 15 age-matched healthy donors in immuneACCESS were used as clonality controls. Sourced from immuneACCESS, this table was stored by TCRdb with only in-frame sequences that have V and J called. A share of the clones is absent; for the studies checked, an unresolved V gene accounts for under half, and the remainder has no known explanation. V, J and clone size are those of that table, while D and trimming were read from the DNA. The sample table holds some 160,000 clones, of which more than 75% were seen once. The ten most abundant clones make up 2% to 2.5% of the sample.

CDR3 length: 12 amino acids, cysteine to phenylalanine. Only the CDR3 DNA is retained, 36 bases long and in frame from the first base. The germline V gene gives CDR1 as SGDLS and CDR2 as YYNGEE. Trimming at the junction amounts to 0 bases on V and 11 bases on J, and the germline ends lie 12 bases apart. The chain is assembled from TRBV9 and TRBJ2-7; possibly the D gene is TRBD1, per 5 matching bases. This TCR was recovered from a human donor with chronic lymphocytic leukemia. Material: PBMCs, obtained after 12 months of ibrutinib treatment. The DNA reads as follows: TGTGCCAGCAGCGTAGAGCAGGGCCCTAAGTACTTC. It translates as CASSVEQGPKYF.